One and the same sample provided the 20 T cell receptor beta chains below, sequenced in a study of blood T cell repertoires in COVID-19. Method: immunoSEQ multiplex PCR; TCRdb's copy keeps in-frame clones and lacks some. The sample includes fewer than 75,000 clones, roughly nine tenths of them seen just once. The sample comprised peripheral blood. These receptors all stem from a human donor in a cohort sampled during active COVID-19.

The chain couples TRBV9 to TRBJ2-2; tentatively, D is TRBD2 (8 bases). V was shortened by 3 bases and J by 4 bases, with 19 bases between the two germline ends. Germline V gene sequence: CDR1 SGDLS, CDR2 YYNGEE. This CDR3 has 17 residues. For the CDR3, the DNA is TGTGCCAGCAGCGGTAGAGGGGGCGGGAGGATCACCGGGGAGCTGTTTTTT. It encodes CASSGRGGGRITGELFF.

Written as DNA, the CDR3 is TGCAGCGTTGCCAGCGTCACTTTCATAAGGCACACAGATACGCAGTATTTT. This encodes CSVASVTFIRHTDTQYF. The chain uses TRBV29-1 and TRBJ2-3; D is unclear. The ends were cut back, 4 bases at V and 2 bases at J, with 22 bases in the middle. The CDR3 loop spans 17 amino acids. Germline V gives CDR1 SQVTM, CDR2 ANQGSEA.

This clone came up a few times. The chain links TRBV7-2 to TRBJ1-5; perhaps TRBD1 as D (6 bases). V gave up 3 bases and J gave up 9 bases, with 18 bases separating them. The CDR3 is 15 residues long. The germline V gene has CDR1 SGHTA and CDR2 FQGNSA. This chain's CDR3 is CASSFDRQVRGPQHF. The DNA of the CDR3 is TGTGCCAGCAGCTTTGACAGGCAGGTCCGGGGGCCCCAGCATTTT.

This clone turned up a few times. The chain is built from TRBV7-2 and TRBJ1-2; TRBD1 agrees at 8 bases. J gave up 8 bases and V 5 bases, and 13 bases lay outside the gene matches. The CDR3 is 15 residues long. The germline gives CDR1 SGHTA, CDR2 FQGNSA. This chain's CDR3 is CASSPGQGRGVGYTF. The CDR3 DNA sequence: TGTGCCAGCAGCCCAGGACAGGGAAGGGGGGTAGGCTACACCTTC.

The V call is TRBV5-5, the J call TRBJ2-1, with a weak D call TRBD1 (5 bases). Between the trimmed V and J ends, which lost 1 base and 4 bases, there was a span of 15 bases. Per germline, CDR1 SGHKS and CDR2 YYEKEE (reference sequence). This CDR3 has 16 amino acids. The CDR3 DNA reads TGTGCCAGCAGCTTGAGGTCAGGGCGCTTGTACAATGAGCAGTTCTTC. Its protein product is CASSLRSGRLYNEQFF.

The chain joins TRBV9 to TRBJ2-5; the match to TRBD2 covers 10 bases. V dropped 3 bases and J dropped 2; count of bases not matched to a gene: 10. Germline CDR1 SGDLS, CDR2 YYNGEE. This CDR3 comprises 17 residues. The CDR3 region is CASSDLGSGRVQETQYF. The CDR3, as DNA: TGTGCCAGCAGCGACCTGGGGAGCGGGAGGGTACAAGAGACCCAGTACTTC.

The V call is TRBV3-1 (or the pseudogene TRBV3-2), the J call TRBJ1-1; tentative D call: TRBD1 (6 bases). The CDR3 length is 17 residues. Germline V gene lookup returns CDR1 LGHDT and CDR2 YNNKEL (reference sequence). The ends were cut back, 0 bases at V and 6 bases at J, with 20 bases in the middle. The CDR3 region is CASSQDLGAGFIAEAFF. The CDR3 DNA follows: TGTGCCAGCAGCCAAGATCTGGGGGCCGGGTTTATTGCTGAAGCTTTCTTT.

J is TRBJ1-5 and V is TRBV7-2, with 10 positions matching TRBD1. Losses at the gene ends were 6 bases for V and 7 bases for J; bases not matched to a gene: 9. The CDR3 length is 15 residues. The germline gives CDR1 SGHTA, CDR2 FQGNSA. CDR3 protein: CASSLRQGAGQPQHF. As DNA, the CDR3 is TGTGCCAGCAGTTTACGACAGGGGGCAGGACAGCCCCAGCATTTT.

The sample holds one count of this clone. The V call is TRBV25-1, the J call TRBJ1-5; TRBD1 might be the D (5 bases). The CDR3 is 15 residues long. Trimming cost V 5 bases and J 4 bases, with 15 bases left between them. Germline lookup yields CDR1 MGHDK and CDR2 SYGVNS. The chain's CDR3 is CASSPYKEGNQPQHF. The CDR3 DNA reads as TGTGCCAGCAGTCCGTACAAGGAGGGGAATCAGCCCCAGCATTTT.

This chain links TRBV5-8 with TRBJ1-4; the D gene is possibly TRBD1 (6 bases). The V and J ends lost 7 bases and 4 bases respectively, with 17 bases between them. From germline, CDR1 is SGHTS and CDR2 YDEGEE. This CDR3 has 15 amino acids. CDR3 sequence: CASHYRGANNEKLFF. The CDR3 nucleotides are TGTGCCAGCCATTATCGGGGGGCGAATAATGAAAAACTGTTTTTT. Full variable domain (remainder filled in from reference TRBV5-8 and TRBJ1-4): EAGVTQSPTHLIKTRGQQATLRCSPISGHTSVYWYQQALGLGLQFLLWYDEGEERNRGNFPPRFSGRQFPNYSSELNVNALELEDSALYLCASHYRGANNEKLFFGSGTQLSVL.

The chain is built from TRBV5-6 and TRBJ2-7; D gene ambiguous. Germline CDR1 SGHDT, CDR2 YYEEEE. Trimming pared 4 bases from V and 3 bases from J, leaving 11 bases between. The CDR3 is 13 amino acids. This CDR3 reads CASSLGPDYEQYF. The CDR3 DNA reads TGTGCCAGCAGCCTTGGGCCGGACTACGAGCAGTACTTC.

This clone occurred once. CDR3 nucleotide sequence: TGTGCCAGCAGCCAACTAGGGGGCGGGGATACGCAGTATTTT. Translating gives CASSQLGGGDTQYF. The chain employs TRBV3-1 (or the pseudogene TRBV3-2) and TRBJ2-3, with 7 nucleotides matching TRBD1. Germline assignment: CDR1 LGHDT and CDR2 YNNKEL (reference sequence). The CDR3 is 14 residues long. Germline trimming cut 2 bases from V and 6 bases from J; bases unmatched to any gene: 5.

The V call is TRBV5-6, the J call TRBJ2-7, with 11 bases that match TRBD2. V lost 2 bases and J lost 0; bases outside the gene matches: 1. The CDR3 has 15 amino acids. Germline-derived CDR1 and CDR2 are SGHDT and YYEEEE. In DNA form, the CDR3 reads TGTGCCAGCAGCTTAGGACTAGCGGGCTCCTACGAGCAGTACTTC. Translating it yields CASSLGLAGSYEQYF.

The CDR3 DNA reads as TGCGCCAGCAGCAAGGGGACAGGGGTTGAGAACACTGAAGCTTTCTTT. This codes for CASSKGTGVENTEAFF. This chain connects TRBV5-1 to TRBJ1-1; 10 positions agree with TRBD1. Trimming cost V 4 bases and J 1 base; bases outside gene matches: 7. The CDR3 extends over 16 amino acids. Germline V gives CDR1 SGHRS, CDR2 YFSETQ.

The chain combines TRBV2 with TRBJ2-7, with 11 bases aligning to TRBD2. V shed 5 bases and J 3 bases; nucleotides not matched to a gene: 6. This CDR3 spans 15 amino acids. Germline CDR1 reads SNHLY; CDR2 reads FYNNEI. The CDR3 sequence is CASSLLAGVRYEQYF. The CDR3 DNA sequence: TGTGCCAGCAGTTTACTAGCGGGAGTCCGCTACGAGCAGTACTTC.

This clone was seen once. For the CDR3, the DNA is TGTGCCAGCAGCTTATCAGGGGCTACAACAGATACGCAGTATTTT. This codes for CASSLSGATTDTQYF. The chain is built from TRBV7-9 and TRBJ2-3, with a possible D match to TRBD1 (6 bases). Germline V gene lookup returns CDR1 SEHNR and CDR2 FQNEAQ (reference sequence). Trimming shortened V by 2 bases and J by 3 bases, and 12 bases separated the two germline ends. The CDR3 contains 15 residues.

The chain combines TRBV19 with TRBJ2-5, with D possibly being TRBD1 (5 bases). The V end was cut by 5 bases, the J end by 2 bases, with 9 bases between. Germline V gene data show CDR1 as LNHDA and CDR2 as SQIVND (reference sequence). The CDR3 consists of 13 residues. The CDR3 coding sequence is TGTGCCAGTAGTTGGGGCTTACAAGAGACCCAGTACTTC. This encodes CASSWGLQETQYF.

This chain connects TRBV11-1 to TRBJ2-5, with D maybe TRBD2 (7 bases). The CDR3 is 16 amino acids. Per the germline V gene, CDR1 is SGHAT and CDR2 is FQDESV (reference sequence). The germline V and J ends were trimmed by 4 bases and 5 bases, with 20 bases remaining between them. The CDR3 is CASSSPTGGQRETQYF. In DNA form, the CDR3 reads TGTGCCAGCAGCTCCCCAACCGGGGGGCAGAGGGAGACCCAGTACTTC.

This clone has just a few counts. The chain has TRBV19 and TRBJ1-2; the D gene is possibly TRBD1 (6 bases). Trimming removed 5 bases at V and 2 bases at J, with 9 bases between. CDR1 and CDR2 from the germline V gene are LNHDA and SQIVND (reference sequence). CDR3 length equals 13 residues. CDR3 nucleotide sequence: TGTGCCAGTAGTGCAGGGGACAACTATGGCTACACCTTC. It translates to CASSAGDNYGYTF.

The chain recombines TRBV11-2 with TRBJ2-1; 14 bases fit TRBD2. The CDR3 contains 18 residues. J gave up 0 bases and V 1 base, and 2 bases lay outside the gene matches. Looked up from germline, CDR1 is SGHAT and CDR2 is FQNNGV. CDR3 sequence reads: CASSLGTSGRSSYNEQFF. In nucleotides, the CDR3 is TGTGCCAGCAGCTTAGGGACTAGCGGGAGGAGCTCCTACAATGAGCAGTTCTTC.